This is a list of T cell receptor beta chains from one sample in a study of blood T cell repertoires in COVID-19. Sequenced by immunoSEQ multiplex PCR; TCRdb stores in-frame clones only, minus some. The sample holds about 120,000 clones, about 89% seen once. Sequencing input: peripheral blood. The receptors were gathered from a woman in her 70s with COVID-19, enrolled during active disease. Both conserved end residues are part of each CDR3. D genes are given only for firm matches. Clone size is given for some rows only: seen once, a few or many times, or a class if the clone is expanded.

v_call	clone_size	j_call	d_call	cdr3_nt	cdr3_aa
TRBV27	NA	TRBJ1-5	NA	TGTGCCAGCAGATCATACGACGGAGGGAATCAGCCCCAGCATTTT	CASRSYDGGNQPQHF
TRBV18	NA	TRBJ1-5	NA	TGTGCCAGCTCCTCGGGAAATAGCAATCAGCCCCAGCATTTT	CASSSGNSNQPQHF
TRBV19	few	TRBJ2-2	NA	TGTGCCAGTAGTCTTCCTCCGGGACAAAGGACCGGGGAGCTGTTTTTT	CASSLPPGQRTGELFF
TRBV28	NA	TRBJ2-1	TRBD2	TGTGCCAGCAGTTCCCCCCCGGGGGGGAGGGGCGGGGGCAATGAGCAGTTCTTC	CASSSPPGGRGGGNEQFF
TRBV5-1	NA	TRBJ2-7	TRBD1	TGCGCCAGCAGCTTGGTAGGACAGGGGGCGCGTGAGCAGTACTTC	CASSLVGQGAREQYF
TRBV19	once	TRBJ1-5	TRBD1	TGTGCCAGTAGCAACCGGGACAGCCCCCGAGGGCCCCAGCATTTT	CASSNRDSPRGPQHF
TRBV10-3	few	TRBJ2-2	NA	TGTGCCATCAGTGAGTCGGGCAGGGGAGACACCGGGGAGCTGTTTTTT	CAISESGRGDTGELFF
TRBV27	NA	TRBJ2-1	NA	TGTGCCAGCCGGAGCCGGGACTTGCCGAACAATGAGCAGTTCTTC	CASRSRDLPNNEQFF
TRBV5-1	NA	TRBJ1-2	TRBD1	TGCGCCAGCACCGAGGACAGGGGGCGATCCTATGGCTACACCTTC	CASTEDRGRSYGYTF
TRBV9	NA	TRBJ1-6	NA	TGTGCGGTATGCTTAGAGCTTTGCTCCTATAATTCACCCCTCCACTTT	CAVCLELCSYNSPLHF
TRBV28	NA	TRBJ1-1	NA	TGTGCCAGCAGTCCTCGGAGGTGGTCCTTCAGCAACACTGAAGCTTTCTTT	CASSPRRWSFSNTEAFF
TRBV7-9	NA	TRBJ2-1	NA	TGTGCCAGCGCAGGGCAGGGCAGCTCCTACAATGAGCAGTTCTTC	CASAGQGSSYNEQFF
TRBV2	once	TRBJ2-7	TRBD1	TGTGCCAGCAGTCGGACAGGGTCCCGCTACGAGCAGTACTTC	CASSRTGSRYEQYF
TRBV30	NA	TRBJ2-1	NA	TGTGCCTGGAGTGTTCGAACAGGGCTATACAATGAGCAGTTCTTC	CAWSVRTGLYNEQFF
TRBV6-5	NA	TRBJ1-5	TRBD1	TGTGCCAGCAGTTTTGCCGGGACAGAGAGCAATCAGCCCCAGCATTTT	CASSFAGTESNQPQHF
TRBV28	NA	TRBJ1-2	NA	TGTGCCAGCAGAGGGCGAGACAGGCAATTGATGGTCGGCACCTTC	CASRGRDRQLMVGTF
TRBV5-1	NA	TRBJ2-5	TRBD1	TGCGCCAGCAGCTGGAGGCCCGGGACAGGGGTGGAGACCCAGTACTTC	CASSWRPGTGVETQYF
TRBV7-9	few	TRBJ1-1	TRBD1	TGTGCCAGCAGCTTAGGGCAGGGGGAGGACACTGAAGCTTTCTTT	CASSLGQGEDTEAFF
TRBV2	NA	TRBJ2-2	TRBD2	TGTGCCAGCGAGGGTAGCGGGGTCTCCGGGGAGCTGTTTTTT	CASEGSGVSGELFF
TRBV30	once	TRBJ1-6	TRBD1	TGTGCCTGGAGCGAGACGGGACAGGGGGCAGCTTCACCCCTCCACTTT	CAWSETGQGAASPLHF
TRBV27	NA	TRBJ2-1	NA	TGTGCCAGCAGGCCCCCCAGGGGCGCGGTGAATGAGCAGTTCTTC	CASRPPRGAVNEQFF
TRBV2	NA	TRBJ2-7	NA	TGTGCCAGCAGCCCCCCCGTCGGGTCCTACGAGCAGTACTTC	CASSPPVGSYEQYF
TRBV19	NA	TRBJ1-2	TRBD1	TGTGCCAGTAGTTCAAACTGGGACAGCCGATACTATGGCTACACCTTC	CASSSNWDSRYYGYTF
TRBV10-3	few	TRBJ1-1	TRBD1	TGTGCCGTTTGGGGGACAGGGGGGACTGAAGCTTTCTTT	CAVWGTGGTEAFF
TRBV3-1/TRBV3-2	NA	TRBJ2-7	NA	TGTGCCAGCAGCCAAGGTACAGGGCGCGAGCAGTACTTC	CASSQGTGREQYF
TRBV2	NA	TRBJ1-5	TRBD1	TGTGCCAGCGGACAGGGGGCTATCAATCAGCCCCAGCATTTT	CASGQGAINQPQHF
TRBV11-2	NA	TRBJ2-7	TRBD1	TGTGCCAGCAGCTCGACAGGGGGCGTGAACGAGCAGTACTTC	CASSSTGGVNEQYF
TRBV7-3	NA	TRBJ2-2	NA	TGTGCCAGCAGCTTAACAGCCACGAACACCGGGGAGCTGTTTTTT	CASSLTATNTGELFF
TRBV5-1	NA	TRBJ1-2	TRBD1	TGCGCCAGCAGCTCGAGGGGGGACAGGGAACATGGCTACACCTTC	CASSSRGDREHGYTF
TRBV5-1	NA	TRBJ1-2	NA	TGCGCCAGCAGCTTGCGTCCCGCCAGCGCCATCGTCTATGGCTACACCTTC	CASSLRPASAIVYGYTF
TRBV11-2	NA	TRBJ1-3	NA	TGTGCCAGCAGCTTAGAAGCCCCGCGAAACACCATATATTTT	CASSLEAPRNTIYF
TRBV30	NA	TRBJ1-6	NA	TGTGCCTGGAGCATACAGGGTAATGGGTCACCCCTCCACTTT	CAWSIQGNGSPLHF
TRBV30	NA	TRBJ2-7	NA	TGTGCCTGGAGTAGTCCAGGACATCCTAGGGACGAGCAGTACTTC	CAWSSPGHPRDEQYF
TRBV27	NA	TRBJ2-7	TRBD2	TGTGCCAGCAGTTTGGGGGGGGAAGTCAACGAGCAGTACTTC	CASSLGGEVNEQYF
TRBV5-1	once	TRBJ2-7	NA	TGCGCCAGCAGCTTGAGTCAGGGGTCCTACGAGCAGTACTTC	CASSLSQGSYEQYF
TRBV7-2	NA	TRBJ1-2	TRBD1	TGTGCCAGCAGCTGGGACAGGCCGACGAACTATGGCTACACCTTC	CASSWDRPTNYGYTF
TRBV5-4	NA	TRBJ1-1	NA	TGTGCCAGCAGCCTTCAGGGGCACACTGAAGCTTTCTTT	CASSLQGHTEAFF
TRBV28	NA	TRBJ1-2	NA	TGTGCCAGCAGTTGGGGGGGAGGATATGGCTACACCTTC	CASSWGGGYGYTF
TRBV6-5	NA	TRBJ1-1	NA	TGTGCCAGCAGTTATAGGGGTCACACTGAAGCTTTCTTT	CASSYRGHTEAFF
TRBV30	NA	TRBJ2-5	NA	TGTGCCTGGACCAGGGGTAGTGGGAGTTGGGAGACCCAGTACTTC	CAWTRGSGSWETQYF
TRBV2	few	TRBJ1-5	NA	TGTGCCAGCAGTGGTAGCAACAGGAATCAGCCCCAGCATTTT	CASSGSNRNQPQHF
TRBV10-3	NA	TRBJ2-7	NA	TGTGCCATCAGTCCCACTAGTTCGGGAGAGCAGTACTTC	CAISPTSSGEQYF
TRBV2	NA	TRBJ1-1	TRBD1	TGTGCCAGCAGGCGACAGGGGAAGGAGAACACTGAAGCTTTCTTT	CASRRQGKENTEAFF
TRBV28	NA	TRBJ2-3	TRBD2	TGTGCCAGCAGTTTGCCAGAAATGGTGGGGGGGAGCACAGATACGCAGTATTTT	CASSLPEMVGGSTDTQYF